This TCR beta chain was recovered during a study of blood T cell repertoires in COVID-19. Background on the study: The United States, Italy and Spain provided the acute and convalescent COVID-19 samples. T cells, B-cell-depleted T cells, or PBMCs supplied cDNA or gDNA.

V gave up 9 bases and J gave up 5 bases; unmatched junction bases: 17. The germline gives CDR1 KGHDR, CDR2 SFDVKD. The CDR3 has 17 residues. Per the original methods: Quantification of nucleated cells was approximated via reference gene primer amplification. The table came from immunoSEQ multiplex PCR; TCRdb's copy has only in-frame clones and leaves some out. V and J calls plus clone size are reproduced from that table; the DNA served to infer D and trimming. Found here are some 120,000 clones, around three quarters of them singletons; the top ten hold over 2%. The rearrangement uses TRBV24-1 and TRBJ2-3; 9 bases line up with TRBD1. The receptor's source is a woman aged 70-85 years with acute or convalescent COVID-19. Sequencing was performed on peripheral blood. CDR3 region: CATATFRGTGTGDTQYF. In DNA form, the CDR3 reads TGTGCCACCGCCACCTTTAGGGGGACAGGGACGGGAGATACGCAGTATTTT.